The present TCR beta chain was sequenced within a study of identical twins. TCRdb analysed the 5' RACE reads with MiXCR anew, one entry per CDR3 protein. The repertoire holds around 1.7 million distinct CDR3 sequences, with roughly 35% as singletons. The germline CDR1 and CDR2 sequences are MGHRA and YSYEKL. CDR3 length equals 16 residues. The receptor was derived from a newborn girl in good health. The chain combines TRBV4-1 with TRBJ2-1; maybe TRBD2 (5 bases). The DNA end favors TRBJ2-7, so the J call may be wrong. The sample consisted of cord blood. The CDR3, as DNA: TGCGCCAGCAGCCCTAGGAGCGGCAGCTCCTACAATGAGCAGTACTTC. It is translated as CASSPRSGSSYNEQYF.